This T cell receptor beta chain originates from a study of T-cell memory formation after mild COVID-19. Overall study: The two donors had largely donor-specific TCR clusters.

The CDR3 is made up of 11 amino acids. CDR1 is SGHAT and CDR2 is FQNNGV in the germline V gene. Via MiXCR, TCRdb re-called the 5' RACE reads, giving one row per CDR3 protein. Among just over 300,000 distinct CDR3 sequences listed, roughly a fifth were seen once. This clonotype was seen once. This TCR was sampled from a man aged 18 to 29 who had mild COVID-19 (a few samples of this study predate the infection). Cell type and time point are not known. This chain links TRBV11-2 with TRBJ2-1; no reliable D call. The DNA end favors TRBJ2-7, so the J call may be wrong. Material: PBMCs or a T cell subset sorted from them (not recorded which). CDR3 protein: CASSLANEQYF. CDR3 nucleotide sequence: TGTGCCAGCAGCTTAGCGAATGAGCAGTACTTC.